The 3 T cell receptor beta chains below all came from one sample that was sequenced in a study of T cells in Graves' hyperthyroidism and ophthalmopathy. RNA transcripts yielded amplified TCR beta CDR3 regions. TCR CDR3 underwent first-round RT-PCR with the HTBI primer set. TCRdb itself ran the multiplex PCR reads through MiXCR, one entry per CDR3 protein. The sample includes roughly 840,000 distinct CDR3 sequences, 35% to 45% seen only once; the top ten take 7.5% to 9.5%. The sequencing sample was made of blood. The receptors come from a man aged 18 to 30 with Graves' hyperthyroidism.

The chain combines TRBV5-8 with TRBJ1-5, with unresolved D. The CDR3 runs 16 residues. Germline loops: CDR1 SGHTS, CDR2 YDEGEE. V was shortened by 4 bases and J by 4 bases, with 18 bases between the two germline ends. CDR3 amino acids: CASSQDVGEPNQPQHF. Here the CDR3 DNA reads TGTGCCAGCAGCCAAGATGTCGGCGAGCCAAATCAGCCCCAGCATTTT.

This clonotype appeared a few times. The chain couples TRBV20-1 to TRBJ2-3; TRBD2 aligns across 12 bases. Germline CDR1 DFQATT, CDR2 SNEGSKA (reference sequence). The length of the CDR3 is 14 residues. V lost 3 bases and J lost 3; bases outside the gene matches: 1. The chain's CDR3 is CSARTSGSTDTQYF. CDR3 nucleotide sequence: TGCAGTGCTAGGACTAGCGGGAGTACAGATACGCAGTATTTT.

The CDR3 protein is CASLDTPREKLFF. As DNA, the CDR3 is TGTGCCAGCCTGGACACGCCTAGGGAAAAACTGTTTTTT. This sequence joins TRBV25-1 and TRBJ1-4, with a possible D match to TRBD1 (5 bases). The germline CDR1 and CDR2 sequences are MGHDK and SYGVNS. The CDR3 covers 13 residues. V dropped 8 bases and J dropped 8 bases, with 15 bases sitting between them.